This T cell receptor (beta chain) comes out of a study of molecular identifiers for immune sequencing clone quantification. Via MiXCR, TCRdb re-called the PCR reads, giving one row per CDR3 protein. The data show some 59,000 distinct CDR3 sequences, approximately 25% seen once. The V end lost 4 bases, the J end lost 0 bases, and 11 bases lay between the germline ends. The CDR3 is 15 amino acids. CDR1 and CDR2 from the germline V gene are ENHRY and SYGVKD. There are many counts of this clonotype. The clonotype comes from a human donor in good health. Some libraries in this study had Jurkat cell RNA spiked in. Sequencing input: naive CD8+ T cells from blood, with Jurkat cell RNA spiked in. Indicated subset: FACS-sorted CD8+CD4-CCR7+CD45RA+ naive T cells. The chain recombines TRBV10-3 with TRBJ2-3; D may be TRBD2 (6 bases). Here the CDR3 DNA reads TGTGCCATCAGTGCACGGGACTCGAGCACAGATACGCAGTATTTT. It encodes CAISARDSSTDTQYF.